Below are 27 T cell receptor beta chains sequenced from a single sample in a study of blood T cell repertoires in COVID-19. Repertoires were generated with immunoSEQ multiplex PCR, while TCRdb's copy carries only in-frame clones and drops some. The data show more than 200,000 clones, with about 89% seen just once and approximately 4.1% held by the top ten. Sequenced input: PBMCs or T cells enriched from blood (not recorded which). The receptors were sampled from a woman in her 30s who had recovered from COVID-19.

This clone was recorded only once. The rearrangement uses TRBV19 and TRBJ1-1; 7 nucleotides align to TRBD1. Germline CDR1 is LNHDA and CDR2 is SQIVND (reference sequence). Losses at the gene ends were 7 bases for V and 3 bases for J; bases not matched to a gene: 8. The CDR3 spans 14 residues. The CDR3 loop reads CASIPRDRDTEAFF. The CDR3 DNA reads as TGTGCCAGTATTCCCCGAGACAGGGACACTGAAGCTTTCTTT.

The genes are TRBV2 and TRBJ1-5; tentative D call: TRBD1 (6 bases). Trimming left V 2 bases short and J 2 bases short, with 13 bases between. Germline loops: CDR1 SNHLY, CDR2 FYNNEI. The CDR3 consists of 16 residues. CDR3 protein: CASSERGGARNQPQHF. The CDR3 coding sequence is TGTGCCAGCAGTGAAAGGGGGGGCGCGCGCAATCAGCCCCAGCATTTT.

The V gene is TRBV29-1, the J gene TRBJ1-2; no definite D call. Trimming shortened V by 3 bases and J by 2 bases, and 7 bases separated the two germline ends. The CDR3 runs to 12 residues. The germline V gene has CDR1 SQVTM and CDR2 ANQGSEA. This chain's CDR3 is CSVDIGNYGYTF. Written as DNA, the CDR3 is TGCAGCGTTGACATCGGGAACTATGGCTACACCTTC.

This clone was found a few times. V is TRBV30 and J is TRBJ2-5; 8 bases align to TRBD1. V lost 1 base and J lost 6; bases outside the gene matches: 4. The CDR3 extends over 13 amino acids. CDR1 GTSNPN and CDR2 SVGIG come from the germline V gene (reference sequence). CDR3 loop: CAWSADRVKTQYF. Written as DNA, the CDR3 is TGTGCCTGGAGTGCGGACAGGGTAAAGACCCAGTACTTC.

This chain links TRBV12-3 or TRBV12-4 with TRBJ1-2; no firm D call. The V end lost 8 bases, the J end lost 1 base, and 8 bases lay between the germline ends. This CDR3 has 12 residues. CDR3 in amino acids: CASSRYNYGYTF. CDR3 nucleotide sequence: TGTGCCAGCTCCAGGTATAACTATGGCTACACCTTC.

This rearrangement joins TRBV7-2 to TRBJ2-7, with 8 nucleotides matching TRBD2. This CDR3 is built from 15 residues. V shed 5 bases and J 5 bases; nucleotides not matched to a gene: 11. Germline lookup yields CDR1 SGHTA and CDR2 FQGNSA. The CDR3 nucleotides read TGTGCCAGCAGCCCCCGGGGGGGGCGGTTCCACGAGCAGTACTTC. Translated, it gives CASSPRGGRFHEQYF.

The rearrangement links TRBV11-3 to TRBJ1-1, with no clear D. CDR1 SGHNT and CDR2 YENEEA come from the germline V gene. Trimming shortened V by 4 bases and J by 1 base, and 7 bases separated the two germline ends. CDR3 length: 13 residues. The CDR3 here is CASSSLPNTEAFF. In nucleotides, the CDR3 is TGTGCCAGCAGCTCTCTTCCGAACACTGAAGCTTTCTTT.

The genes are TRBV28 and TRBJ1-2, with D unresolved. The V end lost 2 bases, the J end lost 5 bases, and 9 bases lay between the germline ends. The CDR3 sequence is 13 residues long. Germline V gene lookup returns CDR1 MDHEN and CDR2 SYDVKM. The CDR3 DNA is TGTGCCAGCAGTTTAGAACAGTCTTATGGCTACACCTTC. Translated, it gives CASSLEQSYGYTF.

This clone is termed medium-sized (0.01 to 0.1%). The CDR3 spells CASDRGNQPQHF. Here the CDR3 DNA reads TGTGCCAGCGACAGGGGCAATCAGCCCCAGCATTTT. The chain employs TRBV2 and TRBJ1-5; 7 bases match TRBD1. The CDR3 sequence is 12 residues long. The J segment lost 2 bases and the V segment lost 8 bases, leaving 0 bases of the junction unmatched. Germline-derived CDR1 and CDR2 are SNHLY and FYNNEI.

The chain combines TRBV18 with TRBJ1-1; D gene ambiguous. CDR1 and CDR2 from the germline V gene are KGHSH and LQKENI. CDR3 length: 14 residues. With 3 bases removed from V and 2 bases from J, the gap between germline ends came to 10 bases. In DNA form, the CDR3 reads TGTGCCAGCTCACCGTCTTCCGTTAACACTGAAGCTTTCTTT. Residues: CASSPSSVNTEAFF.

V is TRBV7-6 and J is TRBJ1-1; D call uncertain. Germline loops: CDR1 SGHVS, CDR2 FNYEAQ. With 1 base removed from V and 0 bases from J, the gap between germline ends came to 12 bases. The CDR3 runs 16 residues. CDR3 nucleotide sequence: TGTGCCAGCAGCTTAGTTCCGACTGAGATGAACACTGAAGCTTTCTTT. This gives the protein CASSLVPTEMNTEAFF.

The V and J genes are TRBV30 and TRBJ2-1, with D unresolved. The CDR3 is 16 amino acids. The ends were cut back, 0 bases at V and 3 bases at J, with 15 bases in the middle. Germline assignment: CDR1 GTSNPN and CDR2 SVGIG (reference sequence). The CDR3 loop reads CAWSVASSIYYNEQFF. DNA of the CDR3: TGTGCCTGGAGTGTCGCGTCTAGTATCTACTACAATGAGCAGTTCTTC.

The chain carries TRBV4-3 and TRBJ2-6; perhaps TRBD2 as D (6 bases). The CDR3 contains 15 residues. The ends were cut back, 3 bases at V and 8 bases at J, with 14 bases in the middle. Germline V gene sequence: CDR1 LGHNA, CDR2 YSLEER. CDR3 nucleotides: TGCGCCAGCAGCCAGGAGGGTTTGGGATCCAACGTCCTGACTTTC. This sequence encodes CASSQEGLGSNVLTF.

The genes are TRBV9 and TRBJ2-1; TRBD2 matches at 8 bases. The CDR3 is 15 amino acids. CDR1 SGDLS and CDR2 YYNGEE come from the germline V gene. V trimming: 5 bases; J trimming: 0 bases; junction bases outside the gene matches: 4. The CDR3: CASRKLAVSYNEQFF. CDR3 in DNA: TGTGCCAGCAGGAAACTAGCGGTCTCCTACAATGAGCAGTTCTTC.

The chain uses TRBV3-1 (or the pseudogene TRBV3-2) and TRBJ1-5; D remains ambiguous. With 0 bases removed from V and 4 bases from J, the gap between germline ends came to 13 bases. Germline CDR1 and CDR2: LGHDT and YNNKEL (reference sequence). The CDR3 covers 16 residues. The CDR3 bases are TGTGCCAGCAGCCAAGATTGGAGAATCGGTAATCAGCCCCAGCATTTT. Protein product: CASSQDWRIGNQPQHF.

The chain uses TRBV7-2 and TRBJ2-7; 9 bases are a match to TRBD2. The CDR3 totals 17 residues. Germline CDR1 SGHTA, CDR2 FQGNSA. The J segment lost 9 bases and the V segment lost 5 bases, leaving 20 bases of the junction unmatched. CDR3 nucleotides: TGTGCCAGCAGCCCGCCAGAGGTTGGGACTAGCCCCCCTCGGCAGTACTTC. It is translated as CASSPPEVGTSPPRQYF.

The chain recombines TRBV5-1 with TRBJ2-5, with TRBD1 matching over 8 bases. The CDR3 runs 14 residues. Germline V lookup: CDR1 SGHRS, CDR2 YFSETQ. The ends lost 5 bases at V and 5 bases at J; junction bases unmatched: 8. The CDR3 reads CASRRGRGQETQYF. DNA of the CDR3: TGCGCCAGCAGGAGGGGCAGGGGGCAGGAGACCCAGTACTTC.

V is TRBV19 and J is TRBJ2-2, with 9 bases lining up with TRBD2. Per germline, CDR1 LNHDA and CDR2 SQIVND (reference sequence). This CDR3 has 16 amino acids. V dropped 1 base and J dropped 5; count of bases not matched to a gene: 5. The CDR3 DNA reads as TGTGCCAGTAGTATAGTTAGCGGGAGTAGTACCGGGGAGCTGTTTTTT. Its protein is CASSIVSGSSTGELFF.

This clone appeared a few times. The sample holds other DNA sequences that translate to the same CDR3. The J gene is TRBJ2-1, the V gene TRBV12-3 or TRBV12-4, with TRBD2 matching over 13 bases. The ends lost 6 bases at V and 7 bases at J; junction bases unmatched: 0. The CDR3 covers 13 residues. The chain's CDR3 is CASRGLAGNEQFF. The CDR3 DNA reads TGTGCCAGCAGGGGACTAGCGGGAAATGAGCAGTTCTTC.

The J gene is TRBJ2-7, the V gene TRBV28, with 8 positions matching TRBD2. The CDR3 runs to 18 residues. Trimming removed 1 base from V and 5 bases from J; junction bases left unmatched: 16. Germline CDR1 MDHEN, CDR2 SYDVKM. CDR3: CASSLSFGGSGILDEQYF. DNA for the CDR3: TGTGCCAGCAGTTTATCCTTTGGGGGTAGCGGGATTCTTGACGAGCAGTACTTC.

The V gene is TRBV7-2, the J gene TRBJ2-3; no definite D call. V was cut by 5 bases and J by 2 bases, with 8 bases left in between. Per the germline V gene, CDR1 is SGHTA and CDR2 is FQGNSA. The CDR3 contains 13 residues. CDR3 protein: CASSLTYTDTQYF. CDR3 DNA: TGTGCCAGCAGCCTCACTTACACAGATACGCAGTATTTT.

This clone was detected ten times or more. This chain uses TRBV28 with TRBJ1-1; D not certain. The CDR3 is 15 residues long. CDR1 and CDR2 (germline): MDHEN, SYDVKM. With 3 bases removed from V and 5 bases from J, the gap between germline ends came to 16 bases. The CDR3 region is CASSFHPLKMTEAFF. In nucleotides, the CDR3 is TGTGCCAGCAGTTTCCACCCCCTAAAGATGACTGAAGCTTTCTTT.

The V call is TRBV28, the J call TRBJ2-5; the match to TRBD2 covers 12 bases. CDR1 MDHEN and CDR2 SYDVKM come from the germline V gene. The CDR3 length is 15 residues. V lost 2 bases, J lost 8 bases, and 6 bases stayed unmatched. This CDR3 reads CASSLGTSGLGTQYF. CDR3 DNA: TGTGCCAGCAGTTTAGGGACTAGCGGGTTGGGCACCCAGTACTTC.

The J gene is TRBJ2-5, the V gene TRBV4-1; possibly TRBD1 for D (6 bases). V lost 2 bases and J 7 bases, leaving 11 bases between the germline ends. CDR1 MGHRA and CDR2 YSYEKL come from the germline V gene. The CDR3 extends over 13 amino acids. Here the CDR3 DNA reads TGCGCCAGCAGCCAATTGTTAGGGGGGACCCAGTACTTC. Its translation is CASSQLLGGTQYF.

This clone was detected a few times. The rearrangement joins TRBV4-2 to TRBJ2-5; 14 nucleotides line up with TRBD2. Losses at the gene ends were 3 bases for V and 4 bases for J; bases not matched to a gene: 10. CDR1 LGHNA and CDR2 YNFKEQ come from the germline V gene. The CDR3 covers 18 residues. For the CDR3, the DNA is TGTGCCAGCAGCCAGGCGGGACTAGCGGGAGTTGTGGGAGAGACCCAGTACTTC. It codes for CASSQAGLAGVVGETQYF.

The chain employs TRBV24-1 and TRBJ2-2; TRBD1 might be the D (5 bases). V gave up 5 bases and J gave up 5 bases, with 11 bases separating them. The CDR3 loop spans 14 amino acids. The germline gives CDR1 KGHDR, CDR2 SFDVKD. The DNA of the CDR3 is TGTGCCACCAGTGGTACAGGATATACCGGGGAGCTGTTTTTT. It translates to CATSGTGYTGELFF.

V is TRBV6-2 or TRBV6-3 and J is TRBJ2-7, with a possible D match to TRBD1 (5 bases). With 4 bases removed from V and 5 bases from J, the gap between germline ends came to 24 bases. Germline V gene data show CDR1 as MNHEY and CDR2 as SVGEGT. The CDR3 is made up of 17 amino acids. CDR3 protein: CASSWFPHRMKGDEQYF. The CDR3 nucleotides are TGTGCCAGCAGTTGGTTCCCACATCGGATGAAAGGGGACGAGCAGTACTTC.